Here is one T cell receptor beta chain with its context. One entry per CDR3 protein, called by TCRdb with MiXCR from the PCR reads. The table lists tens of thousands of distinct CDR3 sequences, under 60% of them singletons. These data are taken from a study of vaccination and CD4 T cells after COVID-19. Study-wide context: The post-COVID samples were taken a median around 93 days after diagnosis, anywhere from 35 to 161. Blood was drawn a median roughly 67 days post second dose, range 14 to 241.

The clonotype originates from a human donor who had recovered from COVID-19. The sample in question was CD4+ T cells from blood, obtained before SARS-CoV-2 vaccination.

In DNA form, the CDR3 reads TGTGCCAGCAGCCCTAGAGGGGGACAGGGCAGCGGGGAGCTGTTTTTT. It codes for CASSPRGGQGSGELFF. V gene TRBV7-2 combines with J gene TRBJ2-2; 9 bases map to TRBD1. Germline CDR1 is SGHTA and CDR2 is FQGNSA. This CDR3 has 16 amino acids. V gave up 5 bases and J gave up 7 bases; unmatched junction bases: 11.